These 14 T cell receptor beta chains share one sample of origin, sequenced in a study of immune cell composition in non-small cell lung cancer. Generated by immunoSEQ multiplex PCR, the TCRdb table keeps only in-frame clones and is missing some. Of about 9,000 clones in the sample, under 85% were seen once. Material for sequencing was lung tumor tissue. These receptors were taken from a human donor with non-small cell lung cancer.

This chain joins TRBV18 and TRBJ2-6; D not certain. CDR1 KGHSH and CDR2 LQKENI come from the germline V gene. The CDR3 covers 16 residues. V was clipped by 5 bases and J by 0 bases, with 11 bases between them. The DNA for the CDR3 is TGTGCCAGCTCAATCGAGGCGAGCTCTGGGGCCAACGTCCTGACTTTC. Residues: CASSIEASSGANVLTF.

This clone was seen a single time. This chain links TRBV19 with TRBJ2-1; 9 positions agree with TRBD2. With 2 bases clipped from V and 6 bases from J, the junction kept 5 bases outside the gene matches. The germline V gene has CDR1 LNHDA and CDR2 SQIVND (reference sequence). The CDR3 consists of 15 residues. CDR3 protein: CASSISSGGPNEQFF. CDR3 DNA: TGTGCCAGTAGTATATCCAGCGGGGGGCCCAATGAGCAGTTCTTC.

In its sample, this clone is large (0.1 to 1%). The chain couples TRBV27 to TRBJ2-7; tentatively, D is TRBD1 (5 bases). Trimming removed 3 bases from V and 5 bases from J, with 11 bases in between. The length of the CDR3 is 13 residues. Germline V CDR1 and CDR2: MNHEY, SMNVEV (reference sequence). This CDR3 reads CASSFPGRDEQYF. DNA for the CDR3: TGTGCCAGCAGTTTCCCAGGCAGGGACGAGCAGTACTTC.

The gene calls are TRBV28 and TRBJ2-7, with 8 bases aligning to TRBD1. The CDR3 is made up of 15 amino acids. Germline V lookup: CDR1 MDHEN, CDR2 SYDVKM. The ends lost 1 base at V and 4 bases at J; junction bases unmatched: 6. Written as DNA, the CDR3 is TGTGCCAGCAGTTTATCTGGACAGGGAAGGTACGAGCAGTACTTC. Translating gives CASSLSGQGRYEQYF.

This clone turned up a few times. The gene calls are TRBV20-1 and TRBJ2-7; weak D call: TRBD2 (5 bases). V was clipped by 6 bases and J by 5 bases, with 11 bases between them. The CDR3 consists of 11 residues. Germline V gene sequence: CDR1 DFQATT, CDR2 SNEGSKA (reference sequence). The DNA for the CDR3 is TGCAGTGCAAGTGACTACCACGAGCAGTACTTC. As protein: CSASDYHEQYF.

The chain carries TRBV18 and TRBJ2-5; D may correspond to TRBD1 or TRBD2 (5 bases each). The CDR3 runs to 14 residues. The germline V and J ends were trimmed by 3 bases and 7 bases, with 15 bases remaining between them. The germline V gene encodes CDR1 KGHSH and CDR2 LQKENI. This CDR3 reads CASSPGTAVRTQYF. CDR3 DNA sequence: TGTGCCAGCTCACCGGGGACCGCCGTCAGGACCCAGTACTTC.

The chain recombines TRBV18 with TRBJ1-3; no definite D call. The length of the CDR3 is 16 residues. Trimming stripped 1 base from V and 0 bases from J, with 10 bases between. The germline CDR1 and CDR2 sequences are KGHSH and LQKENI. The CDR3 loop is CASSPRAPFSGNTIYF. CDR3 nucleotide sequence: TGTGCCAGCTCACCACGAGCACCATTCTCTGGAAACACCATATATTTT.

J is TRBJ2-3 and V is TRBV5-6; D is unresolved. Trimming removed 0 bases at V and 6 bases at J, with 8 bases between. CDR1 SGHDT and CDR2 YYEEEE come from the germline V gene. The CDR3 consists of 13 residues. The CDR3 protein is CASSLVSRDTQYF. The CDR3 DNA sequence: TGTGCCAGCAGCTTGGTCAGTCGGGATACGCAGTATTTT.

The chain combines TRBV14 with TRBJ2-1, with a tentative D call TRBD1 (5 bases). The length of the CDR3 is 16 residues. V was trimmed by 0 bases and J by 0 bases, leaving 9 bases between them. CDR1 and CDR2 (germline): SGHDN, FVKESK. For the CDR3, the DNA is TGTGCCAGCAGCCAAGACAGGGTAAGCTCCTACAATGAGCAGTTCTTC. Residues: CASSQDRVSSYNEQFF.

CDR3 nucleotide sequence: TGCAGCGTTGGGGGTACCGTTCGGACAGATACGCAGTATTTT. It codes for CSVGGTVRTDTQYF. The chain has TRBV29-1 and TRBJ2-3, with D unresolved. Germline values: CDR1 SQVTM, CDR2 ANQGSEA. The length of the CDR3 is 14 residues. The germline V and J ends were trimmed by 4 bases and 3 bases, with 14 bases remaining between them.

The chain has TRBV9 and TRBJ2-1; a weak D match, TRBD2 (7 bases). V dropped 3 bases and J dropped 14 bases, with 18 bases sitting between them. From germline, CDR1 is SGDLS and CDR2 YYNGEE. This CDR3 has 13 residues. CDR3 in amino acids: CASSGGFGGAEFF. DNA of the CDR3: TGTGCCAGCAGCGGGGGTTTTGGGGGGGCTGAGTTCTTC.

The J gene is TRBJ2-7, the V gene TRBV7-9; no firm D call. Germline values: CDR1 SEHNR, CDR2 FQNEAQ (reference sequence). This CDR3 region has 12 residues. Trimming took off 4 bases at V and 6 bases at J, with 10 bases between the two ends. The CDR3 reads CASSYGFGEQYF. DNA for the CDR3: TGTGCCAGCAGCTACGGGTTCGGCGAGCAGTACTTC.

In this sample, this clone turned up once. This sequence joins TRBV6-1 and TRBJ2-3; 7 positions match TRBD1. CDR3 length: 13 amino acids. The trim removed 9 bases at V and 4 bases at J, leaving 7 bases unmatched. Germline loops: CDR1 MNHNS, CDR2 SASEGT. This CDR3 reads CASKQTGPDTQYF. The DNA of the CDR3 is TGTGCCAGTAAACAGACAGGGCCAGATACGCAGTATTTT.

This chain links TRBV5-8 with TRBJ2-7, with TRBD1 matching 7 bases. The CDR3 has 13 amino acids. Germline-derived CDR1 and CDR2 are SGHTS and YDEGEE. After removal of 4 bases from V and 1 base from J, the junction contained 2 bases not matched to a gene. CDR3 amino acids: CASSKDRSYEQYF. CDR3 DNA sequence: TGTGCCAGCAGCAAGGACAGGTCCTACGAGCAGTACTTC.